The entry below describes one T cell receptor (beta chain). CDR1 is GTSNPN, CDR2 SVGIG, per germline (reference sequence). The CDR3 loop spans 11 amino acids. Trimming shortened V by 5 bases and J by 5 bases, and 9 bases separated the two germline ends. The data were taken from a study of blood T cell repertoires in COVID-19. Study-wide context: Acute-phase and convalescent COVID-19 samples originated in the United States, Italy and Spain. Nucleic acid was either cDNA or gDNA, and it came from T cells, B-cell-depleted T cells, or PBMCs.

Per the original data handling: Scientists estimated how many nucleated cells there were by amplifying reference gene primers. Some clones are missing from TCRdb's copy, which holds only in-frame ones; the method was immunoSEQ multiplex PCR. The DNA was the basis for D and trimming; V, J and clone size are from that table. The sample shows some 68,000 clones, approximately 80% of them seen only once. This sequence originates from an older man with acute or convalescent COVID-19. The chain recombines TRBV30 with TRBJ2-5, with unresolved D. Sequenced material: peripheral blood. In nucleotides, the CDR3 is TGTGCCTGGTCCGCTAGGGAGACCCAGTACTTC. This codes for CAWSARETQYF.